This TCR beta chain is from a study of blood T cells in healthy people across ages (dated by TCRdb to the mid-2010s). Context from the whole study: In model experiments, roughly one uniquely barcoded TCR beta cDNA molecule per two T cells was captured by template switching. To track age-related changes in TCR beta repertoire diversity, the study relied on deep sequencing normalized with unique cDNA molecular identifiers. Donors were grouped into four age groups: young (average 16 years), middle-aged (over 35), aged (about 59) and long-lived (approximately 81). To avoid experimental bias, donors of different ages were distributed randomly across sequencing lanes. Two additional independent replicas of 1 million unique cDNA reads from the same blood draw were analyzed for two donors (one aged 18 to 30 and one aged 80 or older).

General conclusions and limits of the study: As age increased, observed TCR beta diversity per million T cells dropped in a roughly linear way, and a significant reduction was already evident by age 40. There was a strong correlation between observed TCR beta diversity and the percentage of naive T cells measured by flow cytometry. Because the CMV infection status of the donors was unknown, age-related changes in expanded clonotypes may potentially have been confounded. Conclusive comparison of naive and antigen-experienced compartments was prevented by the profiling of bulk unsorted PBMCs. Estimates of total diversity based on one million sequenced T cells were considered lower bounds and underestimates. Compared with the aged group, the long-lived group had more naive CD4+ T cells, fewer expanded clones and increased TCR diversity, a pattern suggesting age selection.

Notes on this clonotype: Its antigen is unknown. Within one base of it there is no much larger clone, and no base qualities were kept.

Library construction relied on 5' RACE. TCRdb lists the instrument as Illumina HiSeq 2500. A second PCR of 7 to 11 cycles was performed with a sample-barcoded 5' primer and a J-beta primer mix. A unique molecular identifier was introduced onto each TCR beta cDNA molecule by a template-switch 5' adaptor carrying 12 random nucleotides. Each sample yielded at least 3 million CDR3-containing paired-end reads. The Mint cDNA synthesis kit, primed by a TRBC-specific oligonucleotide, was used to synthesize first-strand cDNA from all RNA. Following uracil-DNA glycosylase treatment, a first 18-cycle PCR with universal primers M1SS and BC2_uni_R was performed on all cDNA. The published analysis was carried out like this. Each sample was normalized by randomly selecting 1 million high-quality reads, each carrying a distinct molecular identifier. Reads sharing molecular identifiers were discarded rather than binned into consensus sequences. MiTCR, run with a Q25 quality threshold and the strictest error-elimination algorithm, handled CDR3 identification, clonotype clustering and error correction. A nonparametric unseen species model using Euler transformation provided a lower-bound estimate of total TCR beta diversity. TCRdb redid the processing of the public reads, applying fastp at Q25 and MiXCR, and retained in-frame beta chains. Entries that share a CDR3 protein sequence are merged under the most common genes and DNA. The V and J calls come from TCRdb's annotation, not from the publication. The sample table contains some 1.7 million distinct CDR3 sequences; only one count was recorded for roughly 30% of them. The top ten hold roughly 8% of the sample.

Donors were 39 systemically healthy Caucasian individuals from Russia aged roughly 6 to 90 years. Each donor gave about 10 milliliters of peripheral blood, drawn into EDTA-treated Vacutainer tubes. PBMCs were isolated by Ficoll-Paque density-gradient centrifugation, with at least 6.5 million obtained per sample. Total RNA, at least 5.5 micrograms per sample, was extracted from PBMCs with Trizol reagent. The percentages of naive CD45RAhigh/CD27high T cells were determined by flow cytometry on a PBMC aliquot from every donor. The germline V gene specifies WSHSY as CDR1 and SAAADI as CDR2. From the cysteine up to the phenylalanine, the CDR3 has a length of 15 residues. CDR3 DNA is the only sequence kept; it has 45 bases, read in frame from the first base. Trimming removed 2 bases from V and 3 bases from J, leaving 13 bases between the germline ends.

Sequenced: blood. The chain links TRBV10-2 with TRBJ1-1, and the D gene may be TRBD1, 5 bases matching. This TCR was sampled from a woman in her thirties in good health. At the DNA level, the sequence is TGCGCCAGCAGTGAGAATGACGGGGCGGACACTGAAGCTTTCTTT. Translation gives CASSENDGADTEAFF.